This T cell receptor (beta chain) was identified in a study of cytomegalovirus exposure and HLA in healthy donors. Study results and limitations: Analyzed later, association rates of TCRs varied across HLA loci, with DRB1 most and HLA-C fewest. TCR beta sequences reportedly predicted most subjects' HLA-A and HLA-B alleles accurately.

Concerning this clone: Its specificity is unknown.

With 6 bases clipped from V and 5 bases from J, the junction kept 14 bases outside the gene matches. Per germline, CDR1 SGHTA and CDR2 FQGNSA. The CDR3 is 16 residues long. Primers: 60 Vbeta forward and 13 Jbeta reverse. Sequencing was performed with immunoSEQ multiplex PCR; in TCRdb, only in-frame clones are kept and a portion is missing. Recorded for this sample: over 200,000 clones. This clonotype was obtained from a woman in her twenties or thirties in good health and CMV-seropositive. This rearrangement joins TRBV7-2 to TRBJ2-7, with 9 bases identical to TRBD2. The specimen was PBMCs. In nucleotides, the CDR3 is TGTGCCAGCAGTATACAGGGTGCGGGAGGGAGCAACGAGCAGTACTTC. Its protein product is CASSIQGAGGSNEQYF.